The sequence of this TCR beta chain was determined in a study of cytomegalovirus exposure and HLA in healthy donors. Concerning this clone itself: Antigen: not known.

Primers: 60 Vbeta forward and 13 Jbeta reverse. Assay: immunoSEQ multiplex PCR; the TCRdb copy retains only in-frame clones and omits some. The data hold fewer than 250,000 clones, with around 82% observed a single time. Donors were nominally healthy when sampled, though unrecorded immune exposures were likely. General study points: According to the study, 150 to 200 TCR beta chains were cytomegalovirus-associated. Accurate predictions that matched the HLA-A and HLA-B alleles of most subjects were reportedly made from TCR beta sequences.

V dropped 4 bases and J dropped 4; count of bases not matched to a gene: 9. Germline lookup yields CDR1 SGHAT and CDR2 FQNNGV. This CDR3 region has 16 residues. The TCR originated in a man aged 18 to 35 in good health and CMV-seronegative. V and J are TRBV11-2 and TRBJ2-7; 11 bases align to TRBD2. The sequenced sample was PBMCs. The CDR3 DNA reads as TGTGCCAGCAGCTCAGGTAGCGGGAGGGCCTTTTACGAGCAGTACTTC. Translated: CASSSGSGRAFYEQYF. The complete variable domain, with remaining parts taken from reference TRBV11-2 and TRBJ2-7, reads EAGVAQSPRYKIIEKRQSVAFWCNPISGHATLYWYQQILGQGPKLLIQFQNNGVVDDSQLPKDRFSAERLKGVDSTLKIQPAKLEDSAVYLCASSSGSGRAFYEQYFGPGTRLTVT.